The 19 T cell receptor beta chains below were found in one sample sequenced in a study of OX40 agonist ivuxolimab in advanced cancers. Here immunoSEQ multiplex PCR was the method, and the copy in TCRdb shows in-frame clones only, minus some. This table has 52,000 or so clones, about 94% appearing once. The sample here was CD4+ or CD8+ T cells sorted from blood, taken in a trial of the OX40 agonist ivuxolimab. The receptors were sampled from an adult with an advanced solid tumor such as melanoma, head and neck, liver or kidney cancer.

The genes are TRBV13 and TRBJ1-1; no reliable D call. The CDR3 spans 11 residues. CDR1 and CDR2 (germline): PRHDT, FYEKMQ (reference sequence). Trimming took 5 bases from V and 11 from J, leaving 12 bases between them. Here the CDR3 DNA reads TGTGCCAGCAGCCCCGGGTCGCGTGCTTTCTTT. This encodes CASSPGSRAFF.

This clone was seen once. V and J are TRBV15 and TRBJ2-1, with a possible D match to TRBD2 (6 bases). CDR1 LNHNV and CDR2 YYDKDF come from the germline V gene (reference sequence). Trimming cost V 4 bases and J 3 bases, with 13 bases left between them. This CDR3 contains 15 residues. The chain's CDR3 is CATSKEGGLYNEQFF. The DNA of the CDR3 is TGTGCCACCAGCAAGGAGGGAGGCCTCTACAATGAGCAGTTCTTC.

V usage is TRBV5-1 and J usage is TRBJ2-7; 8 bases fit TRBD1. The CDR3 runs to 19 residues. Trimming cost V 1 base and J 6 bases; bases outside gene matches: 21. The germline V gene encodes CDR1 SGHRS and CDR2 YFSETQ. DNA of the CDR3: TGCGCCAGCAGCTTGACCCAGGGGGCGCTTCTCGGGACTTCCGGCGAGCAGTACTTC. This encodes CASSLTQGALLGTSGEQYF.

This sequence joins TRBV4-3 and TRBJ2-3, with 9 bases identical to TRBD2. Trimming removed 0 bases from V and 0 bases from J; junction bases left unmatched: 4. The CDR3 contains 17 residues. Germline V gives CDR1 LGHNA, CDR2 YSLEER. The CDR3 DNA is TGCGCCAGCAGCCAAGATTGGAGCGGGGGGAGCACAGATACGCAGTATTTT. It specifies CASSQDWSGGSTDTQYF.

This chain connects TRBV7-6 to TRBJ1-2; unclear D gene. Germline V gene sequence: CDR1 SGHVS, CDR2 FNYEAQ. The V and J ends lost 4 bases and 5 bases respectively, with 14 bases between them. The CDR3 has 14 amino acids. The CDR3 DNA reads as TGTGCCAGCAGCTATGAGATTGCGGGGTATGGCTACACCTTC. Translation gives CASSYEIAGYGYTF.

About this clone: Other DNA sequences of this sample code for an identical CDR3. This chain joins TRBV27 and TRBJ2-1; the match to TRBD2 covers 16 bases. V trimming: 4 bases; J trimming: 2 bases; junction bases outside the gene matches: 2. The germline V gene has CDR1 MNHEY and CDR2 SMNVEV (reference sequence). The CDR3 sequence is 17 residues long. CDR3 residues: CASSSGLAGGTYNEQFF. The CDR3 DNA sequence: TGTGCCAGCAGTTCGGGACTAGCGGGAGGGACCTACAATGAGCAGTTCTTC.

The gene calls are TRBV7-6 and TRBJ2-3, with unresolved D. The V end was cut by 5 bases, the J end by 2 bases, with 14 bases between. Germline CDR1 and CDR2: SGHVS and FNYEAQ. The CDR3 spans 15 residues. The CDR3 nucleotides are TGTGCCAGCAGCCCGGGTGGCCTTACCACAGATACGCAGTATTTT. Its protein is CASSPGGLTTDTQYF.

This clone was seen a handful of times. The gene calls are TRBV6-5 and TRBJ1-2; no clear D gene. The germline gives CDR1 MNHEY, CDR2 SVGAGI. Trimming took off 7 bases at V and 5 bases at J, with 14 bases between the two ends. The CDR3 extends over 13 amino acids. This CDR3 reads CASKVRSQYGYTF. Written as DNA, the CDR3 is TGTGCCAGCAAGGTGCGTAGTCAATATGGCTACACCTTC.

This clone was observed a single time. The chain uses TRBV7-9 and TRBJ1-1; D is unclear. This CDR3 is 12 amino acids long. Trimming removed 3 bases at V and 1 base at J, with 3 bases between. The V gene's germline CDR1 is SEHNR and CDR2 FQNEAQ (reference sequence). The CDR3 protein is CASSFGNTEAFF. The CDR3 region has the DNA TGTGCCAGCAGCTTTGGGAACACTGAAGCTTTCTTT.

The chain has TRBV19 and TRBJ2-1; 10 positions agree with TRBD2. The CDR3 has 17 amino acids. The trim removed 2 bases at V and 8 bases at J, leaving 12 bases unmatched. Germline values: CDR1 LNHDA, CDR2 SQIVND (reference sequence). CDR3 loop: CASSIQREGLGRDEQFF. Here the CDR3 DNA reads TGTGCCAGTAGTATACAGCGGGAGGGCCTCGGTAGAGATGAGCAGTTCTTC.

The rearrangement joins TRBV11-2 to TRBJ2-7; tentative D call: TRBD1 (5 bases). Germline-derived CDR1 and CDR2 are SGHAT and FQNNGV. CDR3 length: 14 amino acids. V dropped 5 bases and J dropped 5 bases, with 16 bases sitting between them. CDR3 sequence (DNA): TGTGCCAGCAGCATACCGACAGACCAGGACGAGCAGTACTTC. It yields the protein CASSIPTDQDEQYF. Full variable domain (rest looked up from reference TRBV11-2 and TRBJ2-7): EAGVAQSPRYKIIEKRQSVAFWCNPISGHATLYWYQQILGQGPKLLIQFQNNGVVDDSQLPKDRFSAERLKGVDSTLKIQPAKLEDSAVYLCASSIPTDQDEQYFGPGTRLTVT.

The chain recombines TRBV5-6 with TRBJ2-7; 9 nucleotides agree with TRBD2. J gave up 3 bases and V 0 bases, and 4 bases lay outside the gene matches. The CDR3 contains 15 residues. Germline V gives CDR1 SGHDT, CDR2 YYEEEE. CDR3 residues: CASSLESSGSYEQYF. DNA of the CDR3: TGTGCCAGCAGCTTGGAGAGTAGCGGGAGCTACGAGCAGTACTTC. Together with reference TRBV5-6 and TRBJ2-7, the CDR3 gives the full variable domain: DAGVTQSPTHLIKTRGQQVTLRCSPKSGHDTVSWYQQALGQGPQFIFQYYEEEERQRGNFPDRFSGHQFPNYSSELNVNALLLGDSALYLCASSLESSGSYEQYFGPGTRLTVT.

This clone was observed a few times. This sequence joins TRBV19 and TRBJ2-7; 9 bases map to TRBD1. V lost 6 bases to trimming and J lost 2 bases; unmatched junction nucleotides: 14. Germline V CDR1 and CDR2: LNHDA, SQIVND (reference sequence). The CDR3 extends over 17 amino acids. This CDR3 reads CASSSKEGTGPTYEQYF. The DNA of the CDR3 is TGTGCCAGTAGCTCCAAAGAAGGGACAGGGCCGACCTACGAGCAGTACTTC.

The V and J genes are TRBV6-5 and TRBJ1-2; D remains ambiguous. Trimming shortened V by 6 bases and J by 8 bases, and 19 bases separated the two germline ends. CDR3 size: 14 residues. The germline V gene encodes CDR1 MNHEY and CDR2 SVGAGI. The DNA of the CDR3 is TGTGCCAGCAGCCCTCCAGCCGACTTAGAGGGCTACACCTTC. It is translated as CASSPPADLEGYTF.

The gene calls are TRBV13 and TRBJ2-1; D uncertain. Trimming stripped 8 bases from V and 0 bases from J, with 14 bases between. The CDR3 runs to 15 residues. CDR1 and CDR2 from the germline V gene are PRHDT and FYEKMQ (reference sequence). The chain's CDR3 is CASGKDRRSYNEQFF. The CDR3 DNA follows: TGTGCCAGCGGAAAGGACCGACGCTCCTACAATGAGCAGTTCTTC.

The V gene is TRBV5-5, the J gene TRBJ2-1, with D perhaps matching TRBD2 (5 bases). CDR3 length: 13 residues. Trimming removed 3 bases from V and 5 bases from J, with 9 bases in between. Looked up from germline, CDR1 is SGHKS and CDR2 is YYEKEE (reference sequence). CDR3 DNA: TGTGCCAGCAGCTCGGACTTTAACAATGAGCAGTTCTTC. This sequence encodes CASSSDFNNEQFF.

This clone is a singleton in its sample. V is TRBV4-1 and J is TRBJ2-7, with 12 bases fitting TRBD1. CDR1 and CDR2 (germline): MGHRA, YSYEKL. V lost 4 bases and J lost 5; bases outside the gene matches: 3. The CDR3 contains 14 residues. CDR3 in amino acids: CASSPGQGADEQYF. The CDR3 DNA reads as TGCGCCAGCAGCCCGGGACAGGGGGCCGACGAGCAGTACTTC.

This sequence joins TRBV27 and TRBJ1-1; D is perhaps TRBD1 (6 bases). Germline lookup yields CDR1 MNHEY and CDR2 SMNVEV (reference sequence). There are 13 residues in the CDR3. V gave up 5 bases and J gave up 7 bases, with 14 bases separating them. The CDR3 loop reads CASSITGLREAFF. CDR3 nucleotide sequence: TGTGCCAGCAGTATAACAGGGCTCCGTGAAGCTTTCTTT.

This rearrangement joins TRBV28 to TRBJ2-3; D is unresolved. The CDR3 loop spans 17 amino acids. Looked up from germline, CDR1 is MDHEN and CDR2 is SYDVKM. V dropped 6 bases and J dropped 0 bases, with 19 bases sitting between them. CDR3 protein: CASRTFLLDASTDTQYF. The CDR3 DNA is TGTGCCAGCAGGACTTTCCTCCTGGACGCTAGCACAGATACGCAGTATTTT. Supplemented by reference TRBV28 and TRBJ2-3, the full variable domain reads DVKVTQSSRYLVKRTGEKVFLECVQDMDHENMFWYRQDPGLGLRLIYFSYDVKMKEKGDIPEGYSVSREKKERFSLILESASTNQTSMYLCASRTFLLDASTDTQYFGPGTRLTVL.